This T cell receptor (beta chain) was recorded in a study of post-analysis software for immune sequencing data. This clonotype was observed a few times. Each TCR beta cDNA library carried unique molecular identifiers. Some 500,000 cDNA molecules were recovered from an input of about 1 to 10 million T cells. TCRdb re-called the PCR reads with MiXCR, one entry per CDR3 protein. The sample holds around 700,000 distinct CDR3 sequences, around 64% seen once. Sequences were obtained from blood. The clonotype comes from a girl aged 2-9 years with multiple sclerosis.

The CDR3 sequence is CASSLLRANYGYTF. CDR3 sequence (DNA): TGTGCCAGCAGCTTATTGCGTGCTAACTATGGCTACACCTTC. This chain uses TRBV7-2 with TRBJ1-2; D not certain. From germline, CDR1 is SGHTA and CDR2 FQGNSA. This CDR3 region has 14 residues. V was cut by 2 bases and J by 0 bases, with 7 bases left in between.